This TCR beta chain was identified during a study of blood T cells in healthy people across ages. Study-level findings and limits: Not knowing donor CMV status may have confounded expanded clonotype changes. PBMCs that were unsorted prevented a conclusive naive versus antigen-experienced comparison.

Details on this clonotype: Its antigen is undetermined.

This CDR3 is built from 15 residues. CDR1 MNHEY and CDR2 SVGAGI come from the germline V gene. V shed 2 bases, J shed 8 bases, and the junction held 6 bases outside the gene matches. Investigators took ten milliliters of peripheral blood from every donor. A second PCR of about 6 to 12 cycles used a sample-barcoded 5' primer and a J-beta primer mix. Each sample provided no less than 2.5 million CDR3-containing paired-end reads. MiXCR, applied by TCRdb to the 5' RACE reads, yields one record per CDR3 protein. Of some 1.7 million distinct CDR3 sequences listed, about 30% are singletons. What was sequenced was blood. The chain recombines TRBV6-5 with TRBJ1-2, with 12 bases matching TRBD1. This TCR was sampled from a woman in her twenties or thirties in good health. CDR3 loop: CASSYGTGGLWGYTF. The CDR3 DNA is TGTGCCAGCAGTTACGGGACAGGGGGCCTCTGGGGCTACACCTTC.